This T cell receptor beta chain was sequenced for a study of blood T cell repertoires in COVID-19. Turning to the study itself: T cells, B-cell-depleted T cells, or PBMCs provided the cDNA or gDNA that served as material.

In the authors' workflow: Reference gene primer amplification yielded estimated nucleated cell counts. Sequenced by immunoSEQ multiplex PCR; TCRdb stores in-frame clones only, minus some. V, J and clone size reflect that table, while D and trimming were determined from the DNA. The sample consists of 150,000 to 200,000 clones, approximately 73% of them appearing once. The source is a woman aged 50 to 60 with acute COVID-19. Source material: PBMCs or T cells enriched from blood (not recorded which).

CDR3 sequence (DNA): TGTGCCAGCAGCCAAGCGGTTACAGGGACTAACTATGGCTACACCTTC. Amino acids: CASSQAVTGTNYGYTF. The V gene is TRBV4-2, the J gene TRBJ1-2; D is possibly TRBD1 (6 bases). The CDR3 sequence is 16 residues long. V shed 1 base and J shed 0 bases, with 12 bases lying between them. Germline V gene data show CDR1 as LGHNA and CDR2 as YNFKEQ.